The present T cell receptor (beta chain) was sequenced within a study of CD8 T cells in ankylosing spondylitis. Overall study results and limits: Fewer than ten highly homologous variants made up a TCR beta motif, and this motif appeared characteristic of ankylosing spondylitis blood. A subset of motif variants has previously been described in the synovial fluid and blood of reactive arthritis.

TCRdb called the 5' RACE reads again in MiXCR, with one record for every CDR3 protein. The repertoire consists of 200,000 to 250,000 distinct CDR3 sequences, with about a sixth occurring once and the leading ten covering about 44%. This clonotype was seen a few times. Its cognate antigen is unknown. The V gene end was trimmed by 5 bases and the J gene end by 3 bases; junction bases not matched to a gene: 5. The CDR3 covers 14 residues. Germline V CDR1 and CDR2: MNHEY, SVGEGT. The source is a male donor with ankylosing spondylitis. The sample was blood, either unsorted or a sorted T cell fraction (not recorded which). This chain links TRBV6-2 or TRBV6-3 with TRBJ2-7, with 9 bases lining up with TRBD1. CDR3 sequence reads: CASSARDRDYEQYF. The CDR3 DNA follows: TGTGCCAGCAGTGCCCGGGACAGGGACTACGAGCAGTACTTC.